A selection of T cell receptor beta chains follows, all from one sample in a study of T cell repertoires in cytomegalovirus infection. TCRdb called the reads again in MiXCR, with one record for every CDR3 protein. This sample has over 150,000 distinct CDR3 sequences; 13% to 15% occur once, and the top ten carry roughly 27%. Sequencing was performed on PBMCs. The receptors originated from a human donor in good health (CMV status not recorded). Some clones in this sample may be carry-over from other donors' samples. The CDR3 runs from the conserved cysteine through the conserved F or W.

v_call	j_call	cdr3_aa
TRBV11-2	TRBJ2-5	CASSLAGGSGGAETQYF
TRBV7-3	TRBJ2-3	CASSLTSTGGPRNTQYF
TRBV7-9	TRBJ2-5	CASSLDSSQETQYF
TRBV12-3/TRBV12-4	TRBJ1-1	CASSSQRQANTEAFF
TRBV20-1	TRBJ1-5	CSARDLNSESNQPQHF
TRBV27	TRBJ1-1	CASIRAGGTEAFF
TRBV28	TRBJ1-2	CASSVTKGSYTF
TRBV6-1	TRBJ1-6	CASSEGGQGGSPLHF
TRBV7-2	TRBJ1-3	CASSLDWDRNTIYF
TRBV7-8	TRBJ2-2	CASRVGRLNTGELFF
TRBV7-2	TRBJ2-1	CASSWTSGRADEQFF
TRBV18	TRBJ2-4	CASSPFDSSKNIQYF
TRBV28	TRBJ1-1	CATGRGIVEAFF
TRBV11-2	TRBJ1-1	CASSLEDIPNTEAFF
TRBV7-9	TRBJ2-7	CASSISPYEQYF
TRBV6-1	TRBJ2-5	CASREGQGAWETQYF
TRBV12-3/TRBV12-4	TRBJ2-3	CASSWNKQTDTQYF
TRBV20-1	TRBJ2-7	CSAIRTPSSYEQYF
TRBV6-5	TRBJ2-2	CASMGSRNTGELFF
TRBV5-4	TRBJ2-5	CASSLVAEQETQYF
TRBV18	TRBJ2-5	CASSPKGGGETQYF
TRBV7-2	TRBJ2-1	CASSLLNEQFF
TRBV10-3	TRBJ2-3	CAIRLGTAGRSDTQYF
TRBV15	TRBJ2-1	CATRAVRDLFEQFF
TRBV28	TRBJ1-2	CASSFGRVYGYTF
TRBV7-2	TRBJ2-2	CASSLRVNTGELFF
TRBV3-1	TRBJ2-7	CASSQGTGPRNEQYF
TRBV29-1	TRBJ2-7	CSVEKKGSSYEQYF
TRBV7-9	TRBJ1-1	CASSLTPAGEPEAFF
TRBV27	TRBJ1-1	CASSPPGQGQDTEAFF
TRBV5-6	TRBJ1-1	CASSFRSVGDTEAFF
TRBV7-9	TRBJ1-4	CASSRTGRGEKLFF
TRBV7-3	TRBJ2-2	CASSLTPDRVPKLITGELFF
TRBV27	TRBJ2-7	CASSLTGTVIYEQYF
TRBV12-3/TRBV12-4	TRBJ2-7	CASSLTGVEQYF
TRBV3-1	TRBJ2-7	CASSQVGQGMSYEQYF
TRBV7-9	TRBJ1-1	CASRLPNTEAFF
TRBV14	TRBJ2-7	CASSHRVSHEQYF
TRBV28	TRBJ2-1	CASKFEAFAIDNEQFF
TRBV10-2	TRBJ2-1	CASSGFSGGTHNEQFF
TRBV7-2	TRBJ1-2	CASSLVPLRYTF
TRBV19	TRBJ2-7	CASSTQTGVEQYF
TRBV20-1	TRBJ2-7	CSARRGENEQYF
TRBV11-2	TRBJ1-4	CASSLEGRGQGEKLFF
TRBV6-6	TRBJ1-1	CASIGGGTEAFF
TRBV12-3/TRBV12-4	TRBJ1-6	CASSPAPIRARRSSYNSPLHF